The rows below give T cell receptor beta chains drawn from one sample of a study of identifying expanded T cells in peripheral blood. The table came from immunoSEQ multiplex PCR; TCRdb's copy has only in-frame clones and leaves some out. The sample has some 54,000 clones, 70% to 85% seen once; the top ten hold about 15%. The specimen sequenced was blood. The receptors derive from a person between 18 and 69 years old in good health. The conserved cysteine and the conserved F or W are not part of the CDR3 here. Clone size is shown for a subset of rows, as once, few, many or a class of expanded clone.

clone_size | v_call | cdr3_aa
. | TRBV6-6 | ASNTGDTEAF
. | TRBV6-1 | ASRTGGSGANVLT
. | TRBV7-9 | ASSGGGTQY
once | TRBV2 | ASNTLYTQY
. | TRBV2 | ASSDEGENTGELF
once | TRBV7-9 | ASTTMTSGYNEQF
. | TRBV4-3 | ASSQDITEPKETQY
. | TRBV11-2 | ASRPAERPVPDTQY
. | TRBV2 | ASRGDRGGEQY
medium-sized | TRBV25-1 | ASSDLGTVDYT
. | TRBV7-9 | ASSSDRVGRETQY
. | TRBV5-4 | ASSPLAGVFTDTQY
. | TRBV7-3 | ASSRDGKGWAF
. | TRBV7-9 | ASSLVAGGETEAF
. | TRBV11-3 | ASSDYRDRDEYEQY
. | TRBV11-2 | ASSLGSAGSTDTQY
. | TRBV5-1 | ASSPGTTNTEAF
. | TRBV19 | ASSRDREDYGYT
. | TRBV6-1 | ASKGRRNVNSPLH
. | TRBV10-3 | AISEGSGGGETQY
. | TRBV6-5 | ASSYKLSGTGELF
. | TRBV4-1 | ASSPTTGRSPLH
. | TRBV29-1 | SGNRGQNTEAF
few | TRBV6-5 | ASSYSARSNQPQH
. | TRBV4-3 | ASSQDGGTEAF
. | TRBV6-1 | ASSERRGLTETQY
. | TRBV12-5 | ASGLEGAQPQH
. | TRBV30 | AWRDRGTRGNQPQH
. | TRBV6-6 | ASRRVSRTGELF
. | TRBV30 | AWSNRRNTEAF
. | TRBV5-6 | ASSEDRGPSGNTIY
. | TRBV25-1 | ASSDTKGGRDTQY
. | TRBV15 | ATSSTPGTGQEAF
. | TRBV18 | ASSPTEDTQY
. | TRBV19 | ASSRGLAGDTQY
few | TRBV19 | ASKTGGTGPNYGYT
. | TRBV7-2 | ASSSSPSGGTGELF
. | TRBV29-1 | SADRVGTEAF
. | TRBV6-5 | ASSYSKWGLRPQH
. | TRBV5-1 | ASSLGLAMYQETQY
. | TRBV7-2 | ASSLSRGEAF
. | TRBV5-3 | ARSCTGGGTEAF
. | TRBV5-1 | ASSLGEHADGYT
. | TRBV5-6 | ASSFYGGGAYGYT
. | TRBV5-5 | ASSLEGFSNQPQH